This TCR beta chain came from a study of T cells in Graves' hyperthyroidism and ophthalmopathy. The authors obtained PBMCs from 9 to 10 ml of fresh peripheral blood. Whole-study results and caveats: Ophthalmopathy was predicted by the model a median of approximately 6 months ahead of onset.

This clonotype was seen repeatedly, ten times or more. The antigen is undetermined. RNA transcripts yielded amplified TCR beta CDR3 regions. A set of HTBI primers served as the primers for a first-round RT-PCR of the TCR CDR3. TCRdb analysed the multiplex PCR reads with MiXCR anew, one entry per CDR3 protein. The sample comprises around 600,000 distinct CDR3 sequences, about 15% of which are singletons, and around 7.5% rests with the top ten. The CDR3 spans 14 residues. V lost 1 base and J lost 8, with 9 bases in between. CDR1 and CDR2 (germline): SGHVS, FNYEAQ. Sequenced sample: blood. The sequence derives from a woman aged 25 to 39 with Graves' hyperthyroidism. V gene TRBV7-6 combines with J gene TRBJ1-6; D gene unclear. CDR3 in DNA: TGTGCCAGCAGCTTAGTACAGAGGGATTCACCCCTCCACTTT. It translates to CASSLVQRDSPLHF. The full variable domain, its missing parts supplied by reference TRBV7-6 and TRBJ1-6, is GAGVSQSPRYKVTKRGQDVALRCDPISGHVSLYWYRQALGQGPEFLTYFNYEAQQDKSGLPNDRFSAERPEGSISTLTIQRTEQRDSAMYRCASSLVQRDSPLHFGNGTRLTVT.